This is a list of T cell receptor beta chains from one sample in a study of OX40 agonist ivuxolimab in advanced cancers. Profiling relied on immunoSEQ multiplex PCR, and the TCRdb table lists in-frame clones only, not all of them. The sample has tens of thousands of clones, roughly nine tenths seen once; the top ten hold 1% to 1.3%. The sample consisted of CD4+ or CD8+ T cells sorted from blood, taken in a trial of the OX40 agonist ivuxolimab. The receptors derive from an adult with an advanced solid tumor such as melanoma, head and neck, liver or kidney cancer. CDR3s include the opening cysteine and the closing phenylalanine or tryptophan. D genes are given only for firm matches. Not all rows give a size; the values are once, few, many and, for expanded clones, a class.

cdr3_nt: TGTGCCAGCAGCTTATTAACAGGTTTATATAATTCACCCCTCCACTTT
cdr3_aa: CASSLLTGLYNSPLHF
v_call: TRBV11-2
j_call: TRBJ1-6
cdr3_length: 16
clone_size: NA
d_call: NA

cdr3_nt: TGTGCCAGCGGGCAGGGGAACACCGGGGAGCTGTTTTTT
cdr3_aa: CASGQGNTGELFF
v_call: TRBV9
j_call: TRBJ2-2
cdr3_length: 13
clone_size: NA
d_call: NA

cdr3_nt: TGTGCCAGCTCACCACGGAACACCTTAACGAATGAAAAACTGTTTTTT
cdr3_aa: CASSPRNTLTNEKLFF
v_call: TRBV18
j_call: TRBJ1-4
cdr3_length: 16
clone_size: NA
d_call: NA

cdr3_nt: TGTGCCAGCAGCACCTACCCGAGCTCCTACAATGAGCAGTTCTTC
cdr3_aa: CASSTYPSSYNEQFF
v_call: TRBV7-2
j_call: TRBJ2-1
cdr3_length: 15
clone_size: once
d_call: NA

cdr3_nt: TGTGCCAGCAGTTTGGTCGATACGCAGTATTTT
cdr3_aa: CASSLVDTQYF
v_call: TRBV28
j_call: TRBJ2-3
cdr3_length: 11
clone_size: NA
d_call: NA

cdr3_nt: TGTGCCAGCCGACAGGGGGCTTGGGAAAAACTGTTTTTT
cdr3_aa: CASRQGAWEKLFF
v_call: TRBV28
j_call: TRBJ1-4
cdr3_length: 13
clone_size: NA
d_call: TRBD1

cdr3_nt: TGCAGCGGGTCGCCGGCAGGCGGGGGCTACACCTTC
cdr3_aa: CSGSPAGGGYTF
v_call: TRBV29-1
j_call: TRBJ1-2
cdr3_length: 12
clone_size: NA
d_call: NA

cdr3_nt: TGCGCCAGCAGCCAGCAAGGAACCCTTTTCTACAATGAGCAGTTCTTC
cdr3_aa: CASSQQGTLFYNEQFF
v_call: TRBV4-1
j_call: TRBJ2-1
cdr3_length: 16
clone_size: NA
d_call: NA

cdr3_nt: TGCGCCAGCAGCTTGTGGGACAGGGGGCGAAAAGGCCTAGCCAAAAACATTCAGTACTTC
cdr3_aa: CASSLWDRGRKGLAKNIQYF
v_call: TRBV5-1
j_call: TRBJ2-4
cdr3_length: 20
clone_size: NA
d_call: TRBD1

cdr3_nt: TGTGCCAGCAGTTCGTCCACCGCTTCGACCTACGAGCAGTACTTC
cdr3_aa: CASSSSTASTYEQYF
v_call: TRBV27
j_call: TRBJ2-7
cdr3_length: 15
clone_size: NA
d_call: NA

cdr3_nt: TGTGCCAGCAGTTCAGGGTTAGTCTACGAGCAGTACTTC
cdr3_aa: CASSSGLVYEQYF
v_call: TRBV6-6
j_call: TRBJ2-7
cdr3_length: 13
clone_size: NA
d_call: NA

cdr3_nt: TGTGCCAGCCCGTGGGTTAAGGAAAAACTGTTTTTT
cdr3_aa: CASPWVKEKLFF
v_call: TRBV28
j_call: TRBJ1-4
cdr3_length: 12
clone_size: NA
d_call: NA

cdr3_nt: TGTGCCAGCTCACCTAGCGGTGGCTCCTACAATGAGCAGTTCTTC
cdr3_aa: CASSPSGGSYNEQFF
v_call: TRBV18
j_call: TRBJ2-1
cdr3_length: 15
clone_size: NA
d_call: NA

cdr3_nt: TGCAGTGCAAGGGACGGCTACGAGCAGTACTTC
cdr3_aa: CSARDGYEQYF
v_call: TRBV20-1
j_call: TRBJ2-7
cdr3_length: 11
clone_size: NA
d_call: NA

cdr3_nt: TGTGCCAGCAGAGAAACCGGGGGACAGGGGGCCCCGAACACCGGGGAGCTGTTTTTT
cdr3_aa: CASRETGGQGAPNTGELFF
v_call: TRBV6-1
j_call: TRBJ2-2
cdr3_length: 19
clone_size: NA
d_call: TRBD1

cdr3_nt: TGTGCCAGCAGCCCCCCCGGGACAGGGGGAATAGAGACCCAGTACTTC
cdr3_aa: CASSPPGTGGIETQYF
v_call: TRBV7-2
j_call: TRBJ2-5
cdr3_length: 16
clone_size: NA
d_call: TRBD1

cdr3_nt: TGTGCCAGCAGGTTGGGTCCCTATGGCTACACCTTC
cdr3_aa: CASRLGPYGYTF
v_call: TRBV28
j_call: TRBJ1-2
cdr3_length: 12
clone_size: NA
d_call: NA

cdr3_nt: TGTGCCAGCAGCTTAAAAGGGAAGTACGAGCAGTACTTC
cdr3_aa: CASSLKGKYEQYF
v_call: TRBV13
j_call: TRBJ2-7
cdr3_length: 13
clone_size: once
d_call: NA

cdr3_nt: TGTGCCAGCAGCTTAGTTAGGGACACCGGGGAGCTGTTTTTT
cdr3_aa: CASSLVRDTGELFF
v_call: TRBV7-2
j_call: TRBJ2-2
cdr3_length: 14
clone_size: NA
d_call: NA

cdr3_nt: TGTGCCAGTAGGCTGAACCAGCAATTGAAAGAGACCCAGTACTTC
cdr3_aa: CASRLNQQLKETQYF
v_call: TRBV19
j_call: TRBJ2-5
cdr3_length: 15
clone_size: NA
d_call: NA

cdr3_nt: TGTGCCAGCTCACCACCAGGGGGGACAGATACGCAGTATTTT
cdr3_aa: CASSPPGGTDTQYF
v_call: TRBV18
j_call: TRBJ2-3
cdr3_length: 14
clone_size: NA
d_call: NA

cdr3_nt: TGTGCCAGCAGCCGGGACAGGGGCGTGGGGGGAGAGACCCAGTACTTC
cdr3_aa: CASSRDRGVGGETQYF
v_call: TRBV5-4
j_call: TRBJ2-5
cdr3_length: 16
clone_size: NA
d_call: TRBD1

cdr3_nt: TGCGCCAGCAGCCTGGGGGATGACACTGAAGCTTTCTTT
cdr3_aa: CASSLGDDTEAFF
v_call: TRBV5-1
j_call: TRBJ1-1
cdr3_length: 13
clone_size: few
d_call: NA

cdr3_nt: TGTGCCAGCAGTGAAAGGGAGGGGGCACAGTCCTACGAGCAGTACTTC
cdr3_aa: CASSEREGAQSYEQYF
v_call: TRBV2
j_call: TRBJ2-7
cdr3_length: 16
clone_size: NA
d_call: NA

cdr3_nt: TGCGCCAGCAGCTCTTGGAGTAGCACAGATACGCAGTATTTT
cdr3_aa: CASSSWSSTDTQYF
v_call: TRBV5-1
j_call: TRBJ2-3
cdr3_length: 14
clone_size: NA
d_call: NA

cdr3_nt: TGTGCCTGGTCCTCAGGGGATTGGGCCGGGGAGCTGTTTTTT
cdr3_aa: CAWSSGDWAGELFF
v_call: TRBV30
j_call: TRBJ2-2
cdr3_length: 14
clone_size: NA
d_call: NA

cdr3_nt: TGTGCCAGCAGCGTAGGGTTACAGCCGTTAGAGCAGTACTTC
cdr3_aa: CASSVGLQPLEQYF
v_call: TRBV9
j_call: TRBJ2-7
cdr3_length: 14
clone_size: NA
d_call: NA

cdr3_nt: TGTGCCAGCAGCTTGACAGGGGGTAGCAATCAGCCCCAGCATTTT
cdr3_aa: CASSLTGGSNQPQHF
v_call: TRBV5-8
j_call: TRBJ1-5
cdr3_length: 15
clone_size: once
d_call: TRBD1

cdr3_nt: TGTGCCAGCAGGTTAGGGCAGTTTGGTCAAGATACGCAGTATTTT
cdr3_aa: CASRLGQFGQDTQYF
v_call: TRBV5-6
j_call: TRBJ2-3
cdr3_length: 15
clone_size: NA
d_call: NA

cdr3_nt: TGTGCCAGCAGTTCCGAGACTAGCCTTTTTTACGAGCAGTACTTC
cdr3_aa: CASSSETSLFYEQYF
v_call: TRBV2
j_call: TRBJ2-7
cdr3_length: 15
clone_size: NA
d_call: TRBD2

cdr3_nt: TGTGCCAGCAGCTTAGTAGCGGCCAACTACAATGAGCAGTTCTTC
cdr3_aa: CASSLVAANYNEQFF
v_call: TRBV7-2
j_call: TRBJ2-1
cdr3_length: 15
clone_size: NA
d_call: NA

cdr3_nt: TGTGCCAGTAGTGAATCGACAGGGGGCGGCACTGAAGCTTTCTTT
cdr3_aa: CASSESTGGGTEAFF
v_call: TRBV2
j_call: TRBJ1-1
cdr3_length: 15
clone_size: NA
d_call: TRBD1

cdr3_nt: TGTGCCAGCAGCCCCCGGGACGGTACCTACGAGCAGTACTTC
cdr3_aa: CASSPRDGTYEQYF
v_call: TRBV7-9
j_call: TRBJ2-7
cdr3_length: 14
clone_size: NA
d_call: NA

cdr3_nt: TGTGCCAGTAGCACCGGAAGACAGGGGACTGGAAACACCATATATTTT
cdr3_aa: CASSTGRQGTGNTIYF
v_call: TRBV19
j_call: TRBJ1-3
cdr3_length: 16
clone_size: NA
d_call: TRBD1

cdr3_nt: TGTGCCAGCAGCCATTATCGGGCCGACGTGCAGTTCTTC
cdr3_aa: CASSHYRADVQFF
v_call: TRBV14
j_call: TRBJ2-1
cdr3_length: 13
clone_size: NA
d_call: NA

cdr3_nt: TGTGCCAGCAGTCCAGGGTACGAGCAGTACTTC
cdr3_aa: CASSPGYEQYF
v_call: TRBV28
j_call: TRBJ2-7
cdr3_length: 11
clone_size: NA
d_call: NA

cdr3_nt: TGTGCCAGCAGTATGCAGGGTGGGGGAACAGATACGCAGTATTTT
cdr3_aa: CASSMQGGGTDTQYF
v_call: TRBV2
j_call: TRBJ2-3
cdr3_length: 15
clone_size: NA
d_call: NA